Here is one TCR beta chain with its context. The data derive from a study of blood T cell repertoires in COVID-19. The overall study: The United States, Italy and Spain were the sources of the acute and convalescent COVID-19 samples. The cDNA or gDNA used as material had been derived from T cells, B-cell-depleted T cells, or PBMCs.

How the authors handled the data: From reference gene primer amplification, estimates of nucleated cell counts were derived. TCRdb's copy holds only in-frame clones and misses some; the assay was immunoSEQ multiplex PCR. The V and J calls and clone size are taken from that table; D and trimming were inferred from the DNA. Seen here are about 120,000 clones, approximately 85% observed once, and the top ten hold 9.5% to 13%. Per germline, CDR1 MNHEY and CDR2 SVGAGI. The CDR3 spans 13 residues. The V end lost 2 bases, the J end lost 6 bases, and 11 bases lay between the germline ends. The clonotype comes from a human donor in a cohort sampled during active COVID-19. Sequencing used peripheral blood. V and J are TRBV6-5 and TRBJ2-7; TRBD1 might be the D (5 bases). CDR3 sequence: CASSYGSGREQYF. CDR3 coding DNA: TGTGCCAGCAGTTACGGGTCAGGGCGCGAGCAGTACTTC.